This entry lists 2 T cell receptor beta chains sequenced from one sample in a study of neurological immune-mediated disorders. The time point here: longitudinal time-point 3. TCRdb reanalysed the 5' RACE reads using MiXCR and keeps one entry per CDR3 protein. The table lists some 80,000 distinct CDR3 sequences, roughly 4.5% of them singletons, with approximately 5.4% in the top ten. Material: PBMCs. The receptors shown here come from a woman aged 55-70 years with multiple sclerosis.

In its sample, this clonotype was seen many times. The chain is built from TRBV6-6 and TRBJ2-4; D not resolved. V lost 2 bases, J lost 8 bases, and 4 bases lay in between. The CDR3 runs to 11 residues. Germline CDR1 MNHNY, CDR2 SVGAGI (reference sequence). Written as DNA, the CDR3 is TGTGCCAGCAGTTACAGGGACATTCAGTACTTC. Its protein product is CASSYRDIQYF.

This clonotype was seen many times. The rearrangement uses TRBV29-1 and TRBJ2-4; no definite D call. Germline CDR1 and CDR2: SQVTM and ANQGSEA. The CDR3 consists of 13 residues. The V end was cut by 3 bases, the J end by 7 bases, with 13 bases between. CDR3 amino acids: CSVDVGMGNIQYF. The CDR3 DNA sequence: TGCAGCGTTGATGTAGGGATGGGGAACATTCAGTACTTC.